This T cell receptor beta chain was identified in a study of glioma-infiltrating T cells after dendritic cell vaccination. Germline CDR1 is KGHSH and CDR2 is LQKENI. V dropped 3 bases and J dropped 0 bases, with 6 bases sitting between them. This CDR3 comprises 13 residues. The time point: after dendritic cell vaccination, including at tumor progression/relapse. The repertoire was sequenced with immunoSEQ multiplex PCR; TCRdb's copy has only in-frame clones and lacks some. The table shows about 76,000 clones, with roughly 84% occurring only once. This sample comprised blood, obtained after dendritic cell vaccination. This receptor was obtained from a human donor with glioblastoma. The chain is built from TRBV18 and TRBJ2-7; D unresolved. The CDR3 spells CASSPAVSYEQYF. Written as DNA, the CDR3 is TGTGCCAGCTCACCGGCAGTCTCCTACGAGCAGTACTTC.